One and the same sample provided the 7 T cell receptor beta chains below, sequenced in a study of blood T cell repertoires in COVID-19. Clones were read by immunoSEQ multiplex PCR, and TCRdb kept only the in-frame ones, dropping some. This table holds about 140,000 clones, roughly four fifths found once. The source material was PBMCs or T cells enriched from blood (not recorded which). The receptors derive from a woman under 30 who had been exposed to COVID-19.

The rearrangement joins TRBV5-6 to TRBJ1-5, with unresolved D. The CDR3 covers 14 residues. V was shortened by 2 bases and J by 4 bases, with 10 bases between the two germline ends. Germline CDR1 SGHDT, CDR2 YYEEEE. CDR3 nucleotide sequence: TGTGCCAGCAGCTTACGGGGTTGGAATCAGCCCCAGCATTTT. As protein: CASSLRGWNQPQHF.

This clone has just one count. The J gene is TRBJ2-3, the V gene TRBV27; a possible D gene is TRBD2 (6 bases). In germline, CDR1 is MNHEY, CDR2 SMNVEV (reference sequence). Between the trimmed V and J ends, which lost 7 bases and 6 bases, there was a span of 14 bases. This CDR3 region has 13 residues. CDR3 protein: CASMVAARDTQYF. The DNA of the CDR3 is TGTGCCAGCATGGTAGCGGCACGGGATACGCAGTATTTT.

V and J are TRBV5-6 and TRBJ2-5; tentatively, D is TRBD1 (6 bases). The V end lost 2 bases, the J end lost 5 bases, and 16 bases lay between the germline ends. CDR1 is SGHDT, CDR2 YYEEEE, per germline. This CDR3 has 15 residues. DNA of the CDR3: TGTGCCAGCAGCTTTGTGGCAGGGGTCGGGGAGACCCAGTACTTC. Translated, it gives CASSFVAGVGETQYF.

This chain links TRBV15 with TRBJ1-6, with D hard to call. CDR1 is LNHNV and CDR2 is YYDKDF in the germline V gene (reference sequence). The V and J ends lost 0 bases and 7 bases respectively, with 7 bases between them. The CDR3 loop spans 14 amino acids. The CDR3 region is CATSRDSLNSPLHF. DNA of the CDR3: TGTGCCACCAGCAGAGATTCGTTAAATTCACCCCTCCACTTT.

The rearrangement joins TRBV11-2 to TRBJ2-6, with D maybe TRBD1 (5 bases). Deletions cut 6 bases from V and 0 bases from J, with 21 bases between. The CDR3 length is 19 residues. CDR1 is SGHAT and CDR2 is FQNNGV in the germline V gene. The CDR3 protein is CASRGLSRVVGSGANVLTF. The CDR3 nucleotides are TGTGCCAGCAGGGGGCTCAGTCGGGTAGTCGGCTCTGGGGCCAACGTCCTGACTTTC.

V and J are TRBV30 and TRBJ2-5; TRBD1 agrees at 8 bases. J lost 0 bases, V lost 3 bases, and 6 bases had no gene match. Germline CDR1 is GTSNPN and CDR2 is SVGIG (reference sequence). The CDR3 contains 15 residues. Here the CDR3 reads CAWRSGTGHQETQYF. The DNA of the CDR3 is TGTGCCTGGAGATCCGGGACAGGCCACCAAGAGACCCAGTACTTC.

The gene calls are TRBV5-1 and TRBJ2-7, with D possibly matching TRBD2 (7 bases). This CDR3 has 16 residues. Germline CDR1 SGHRS, CDR2 YFSETQ. With 0 bases removed from V and 3 bases from J, the gap between germline ends came to 16 bases. CDR3 region: CASSLAGGKSLYEQYF. The DNA of the CDR3 is TGCGCCAGCAGCTTGGCGGGGGGCAAGTCTCTCTACGAGCAGTACTTC.